The 2 T cell receptor beta chains listed next were all sequenced from one sample in a study of vaccination and CD4 T cells after COVID-19. Treatment meaning: roughly 10-day PBMC culture with coronavirus spike peptide pools or control peptides (ViraFEST assay). These receptors have no known antigen. Sequencing of DNA taken from cultured CD4+ T cells relied on the Oncomine TCR Beta short-read assay. One entry per CDR3 protein, called by TCRdb with MiXCR from the PCR reads. The table shows 20,000 to 25,000 distinct CDR3 sequences, with roughly 37% occurring only once. Sequencing used CD4+ T cells from blood, cultured in vitro, obtained before SARS-CoV-2 vaccination. The receptors derive from a human donor who received a COVID-19 vaccine.

A few counts support this clonotype. The V gene is TRBV10-1, the J gene TRBJ2-1, with TRBD2 identical over 7 bases. This CDR3 spans 16 amino acids. Germline CDR1 is WNHNN and CDR2 is SYGVQD (reference sequence). V lost 2 bases, J lost 7 bases, and 11 bases stayed unmatched. The CDR3 coding sequence is TGCGCCAGCAGTGAGGGTAGGGCAGCGGGGTGGAATGAGCAGTTCTTC. Protein product: CASSEGRAAGWNEQFF.

The chain couples TRBV5-1 to TRBJ2-2; TRBD1 is a possible D gene (5 bases). The CDR3 covers 14 residues. Germline values: CDR1 SGHRS, CDR2 YFSETQ. Trimming stripped 5 bases from V and 1 base from J, with 9 bases between. The CDR3 bases are TGCGCCAGCAGGCTAGGACAGAACACCGGGGAGCTGTTTTTT. This codes for CASRLGQNTGELFF.